A selection of T cell receptor beta chains follows, all from one sample in a study of cytomegalovirus exposure and HLA in healthy donors. Using immunoSEQ multiplex PCR, the repertoire was profiled, and TCRdb retains in-frame clones only, with some absent. The sample holds some 130,000 clones, 83% seen once. The sample consisted of PBMCs. The receptor source for this set is a girl aged 2 to 10 in good health and CMV-seronegative. The CDR3 runs from the conserved cysteine through the conserved F or W. The D gene is left open where the match is weak. Clone size, where shown, is once, few, many, or a class for clones that have expanded.

CDR3 protein | CDR3 DNA | D gene | J gene | clone size | V gene
CASSLGTGRSSYEQYF | TGTGCCAGCAGCTTGGGGACAGGAAGGAGCTCCTACGAGCAGTACTTC | TRBD1 | TRBJ2-7 | . | TRBV7-9
CASSLVFGEAYEQYF | TGTGCCAGCAGCTTAGTGTTTGGGGAGGCCTACGAGCAGTACTTC | . | TRBJ2-7 | . | TRBV7-2
CASSWERVQETQYF | TGTGCCAGCAGCTGGGAGCGGGTACAAGAGACCCAGTACTTC | . | TRBJ2-5 | . | TRBV5-4
CASSLVSQETQYF | TGTGCCAGCAGCTTGGTCAGCCAAGAGACCCAGTACTTC | . | TRBJ2-5 | . | TRBV5-6
CAISDRTSGSVEQYF | TGTGCCATCAGTGATCGGACTAGCGGGAGTGTCGAGCAGTACTTC | TRBD2 | TRBJ2-7 | . | TRBV10-3
CSVSRDSREQYF | TGCAGCGTTAGTAGGGACTCCCGGGAGCAGTACTTC | . | TRBJ2-7 | . | TRBV29-1
CASSGDRPGDNEQFF | TGTGCCAGCAGTGGGGACAGGCCAGGGGACAATGAGCAGTTCTTC | TRBD1 | TRBJ2-1 | . | TRBV2
CASSFSGSGYTF | TGTGCCAGCAGCTTCTCCGGGTCTGGCTACACCTTC | . | TRBJ1-2 | . | TRBV5-8
CASSPGGGEETQYF | TGCGCCAGCAGCCCGGGGGGGGGCGAGGAGACCCAGTACTTC | TRBD2 | TRBJ2-5 | . | TRBV5-1
CASSEFGGSGPDTQYF | TGTGCCAGCAGTGAATTCGGAGGATCCGGACCAGATACGCAGTATTTT | . | TRBJ2-3 | . | TRBV6-1
CASSQAGTGGYGYTF | TGCGCCAGCAGCCAGGCCGGGACAGGGGGTTATGGCTACACCTTC | TRBD1 | TRBJ1-2 | . | TRBV4-1
CASRTGGGDQPQHF | TGTGCCAGCCGGACAGGGGGAGGGGATCAGCCCCAGCATTTT | TRBD1 | TRBJ1-5 | . | TRBV19
CASSLVTGSVRQPQHF | TGTGCCAGCAGCTTGGTGACAGGGAGTGTGAGGCAGCCCCAGCATTTT | TRBD1 | TRBJ1-5 | . | TRBV5-6
CASSGVPFYEQYF | TGCGCCAGCAGTGGAGTTCCATTCTACGAGCAGTACTTC | . | TRBJ2-7 | . | TRBV5-1
CATSRGQRQGYYGYTF | TGTGCCACCAGCAGAGGACAGAGACAGGGGTACTATGGCTACACCTTC | TRBD1 | TRBJ1-2 | . | TRBV15
CASSFIGGESFF | TGTGCCAGCAGTTTTATTGGAGGGGAGTCTTTTTTT | . | TRBJ1-1 | . | TRBV28
CASSVTGLPNGELFF | TGTGCCAGCAGCGTCACGGGACTGCCAAACGGGGAGCTGTTTTTT | . | TRBJ2-2 | . | TRBV9
CASSLGASGIYEQYF | TGCGCCAGCAGCTTAGGGGCTAGCGGGATCTACGAGCAGTACTTC | TRBD2 | TRBJ2-7 | . | TRBV5-1
CASSLGSSSGRGQYF | TGTGCCAGCAGCTTAGGGTCTTCTAGCGGGAGGGGTCAGTACTTC | TRBD2 | TRBJ2-4 | . | TRBV7-2
CASSLGGPYEQYF | TGTGCCAGTAGCTTAGGCGGCCCCTACGAGCAGTACTTC | . | TRBJ2-7 | . | TRBV19
CAGNPGQGDEKLFF | TGTGCCGGAAACCCGGGACAGGGAGATGAAAAACTGTTTTTT | TRBD1 | TRBJ1-4 | once | TRBV30
CATPSGRVGEQFF | TGTGCCACCCCTAGCGGGAGAGTGGGTGAGCAGTTCTTC | TRBD2 | TRBJ2-1 | . | TRBV5-8
CASRMAGEGYTF | TGCGCCAGCCGGATGGCAGGTGAAGGCTACACCTTC | . | TRBJ1-2 | . | TRBV10-2
CAWATTGEDTQYF | TGTGCCTGGGCTACTACAGGGGAAGATACGCAGTATTTT | TRBD1 | TRBJ2-3 | . | TRBV30
CASSVTRQETQYF | TGTGCCAGCAGCGTAACTAGGCAAGAGACCCAGTACTTC | . | TRBJ2-5 | . | TRBV7-9
CASSLRSGMNEQFF | TGTGCCAGCAGTTTAAGATCGGGGATGAATGAGCAGTTCTTC | . | TRBJ2-1 | . | TRBV28
CASSLGRDTGELFF | TGTGCCAGCAGCTTAGGGCGGGACACCGGGGAGCTGTTTTTT | . | TRBJ2-2 | . | TRBV13
CASLQWGGGANVLTF | TGTGCCAGCCTCCAATGGGGGGGAGGGGCCAACGTCCTGACTTTC | TRBD2 | TRBJ2-6 | . | TRBV28
CASSLLGSDEQFF | TGCGCCAGCAGCCTACTAGGGTCGGATGAGCAGTTCTTC | . | TRBJ2-1 | . | TRBV10-2
CASSLFAGAYEQYF | TGTGCCAGCAGCTTGTTTGCAGGGGCTTACGAGCAGTACTTC | . | TRBJ2-7 | . | TRBV5-4